The source of this TCR beta chain is a study of blood T cells in healthy people across ages. Study observations and caveats: Total diversity from one million sequenced T cells was likely underestimated.

Worth noting for this clonotype: Its antigen remains unknown.

Per the germline V gene, CDR1 is SGHRS and CDR2 is YFSETQ. This CDR3 has 14 amino acids. Every donor contributed approximately 10 milliliters of peripheral blood by blood draw. A J-beta primer mix and a sample-barcoded 5' primer were used in a second PCR of roughly 7 to 12 cycles. A template-switch adaptor that had 12 random nucleotides put a tag on each cDNA molecule. From the 5' RACE reads, TCRdb called clonotypes with MiXCR, one entry per CDR3 protein. The sample shows 850,000 to 1,300,000 distinct CDR3 sequences, under 45% of them seen only once. The source is a woman aged 55 to 70 in good health. The sample was blood. The chain has TRBV5-1 and TRBJ2-7; D might be TRBD1 (5 bases). Matching the DNA end better, TRBJ2-5 makes the J call doubtful. Here the CDR3 reads CASSLFRVGETQYF. In DNA form, the CDR3 reads TGCGCCAGCAGCTTGTTCAGGGTAGGGGAGACCCAGTACTTC.